Sequencing of this T cell receptor beta chain was carried out in a study of blood T cell repertoires in COVID-19. About the study: Collection of acute and convalescent COVID-19 samples took place in the United States, Italy and Spain. Sources were T cells, B-cell-depleted T cells, or PBMCs; the material itself was cDNA or gDNA.

Per the original data handling: The assay estimated nucleated cells by amplifying reference gene primers. Clones were sequenced by immunoSEQ multiplex PCR, and TCRdb holds only the in-frame ones, with some missing. V and J calls and clone size are copied from that table; D and trimming were computed from the DNA. The sample consists of about 240,000 clones, about 79% of them appearing once. This CDR3 region has 14 residues. Per the germline V gene, CDR1 is MNHEY and CDR2 is SVGAGI. With V trimmed by 5 bases and J by 7 bases, 5 bases remained unmatched. The receptor was isolated from a woman aged 80 or older with acute or convalescent COVID-19. Sequencing was carried out using peripheral blood. The rearrangement joins TRBV6-5 to TRBJ1-6; 7 nucleotides line up with TRBD1. The CDR3 loop is CASSTTGTNSPLHF. In DNA, the CDR3 is TGTGCCAGCAGTACGACAGGGACGAATTCACCCCTCCACTTT.